A selection of T cell receptor beta chains follows, all from one sample in a study of OX40 agonist ivuxolimab in advanced cancers. Only in-frame clones appear in the TCRdb table, and some are missing; sequencing was by immunoSEQ multiplex PCR. The repertoire has around 16,000 clones, 86% of them found once; the top ten carry 0.69%. Here the sequenced sample was CD4+ or CD8+ T cells sorted from blood, taken in a trial of the OX40 agonist ivuxolimab. These receptors were taken from an adult with an advanced solid tumor such as melanoma, head and neck, liver or kidney cancer. Both conserved end residues are part of each CDR3. The order of the fields is J gene, D gene, V gene, clone size, CDR3 DNA, CDR3 protein. D genes are given only for firm matches. Expanded clones get a size class; other rows say once, few or many, or leave the size out.

>TRBJ2-1|TRBD2|TRBV5-8|NA
TGTGCCAGCAGCTTGGTAGCGGGGGCCTACAATGAGCAGTTCTTC
CASSLVAGAYNEQFF
>TRBJ1-1|NA|TRBV7-8|NA
TGTGCCAGCACCGAAGACCGAAAAGCTTTCTTT
CASTEDRKAFF
>TRBJ1-5|TRBD1|TRBV19|NA
TGTGCCAGTAGTATACCGGGACAGGGGGCTAGGCAGCCCCAGCATTTT
CASSIPGQGARQPQHF
>TRBJ2-2|TRBD1|TRBV5-8|once
TGTGCCAGCAGCTTGGGTTCAGGGGGCCATCGTTACACCGGGGAGCTGTTTTTT
CASSLGSGGHRYTGELFF
>TRBJ1-3|NA|TRBV14|NA
TGTGCCAGCAGCCAAGCCATACAGGGACAAATTGGGAACACCATATATTTT
CASSQAIQGQIGNTIYF
>TRBJ2-6|TRBD1|TRBV5-1|NA
TGCGCCAGCAGCTGGGACAGGACCCACTCTGGGGCCAACGTCCTGACTTTC
CASSWDRTHSGANVLTF
>TRBJ2-5|NA|TRBV5-1|NA
TGCGCCAGCAGCTTGGCCTTAGGTTCCGAGACCCAGTACTTC
CASSLALGSETQYF
>TRBJ2-1|TRBD2|TRBV11-2|NA
TGTGCCAGCAGCTTAGGACTAGCGGGGGGGAATGAGCAGTTCTTC
CASSLGLAGGNEQFF
>TRBJ1-5|TRBD1|TRBV5-8|NA
TGTGCCAGCAGCTCCTCTACAGGGGGCGTTCATGTAGACAGCAATCAGCCCCAGCATTTT
CASSSSTGGVHVDSNQPQHF
>TRBJ2-3|TRBD1|TRBV20-1|NA
TGCAGTGCCCCCTCAGGGGGTACGCAGTATTTT
CSAPSGGTQYF
>TRBJ2-3|NA|TRBV2|NA
TGTGCCAGCACCGGGACGTGGGCCTCCCCATATACGCAGTATTTT
CASTGTWASPYTQYF
>TRBJ2-7|NA|TRBV5-1|NA
TGCGCCAGCAGCTTGTCGGGGGAGCAGTACTTC
CASSLSGEQYF
>TRBJ1-3|NA|TRBV7-9|NA
TGTGCCAGCAGCTTAGTGGGGGCTCAATACACCATATATTTT
CASSLVGAQYTIYF
>TRBJ1-1|NA|TRBV10-2|NA
TGCGCCAGCACCTGGGAGTGGAACACTGAAGCTTTCTTT
CASTWEWNTEAFF
>TRBJ1-4|NA|TRBV19|NA
TGTGCCAGTAGTATCAATCTCCCCAACGAGTGGGAAAAACTGTTTTTT
CASSINLPNEWEKLFF
>TRBJ1-3|NA|TRBV19|NA
TGTGCCAGTCGCCGGGACCTTTCTGGAAACACCATATATTTT
CASRRDLSGNTIYF
>TRBJ2-2|NA|TRBV19|NA
TGTGCCAGTAGTCCCGGGGGGCACGCGAACACCGGGGAGCTGTTTTTT
CASSPGGHANTGELFF
>TRBJ2-1|NA|TRBV18|NA
TGTGCCAGCTCGCCCCCCCCAGGGGGGGGGTACAATGAGCAGTTCTTC
CASSPPPGGGYNEQFF
>TRBJ1-1|NA|TRBV11-2|NA
TGTGCCAGCAGCGCGGGCGCCAACACTGAAGCTTTCTTT
CASSAGANTEAFF
>TRBJ2-7|NA|TRBV4-2|once
TGTGCCAGCAGCCAAGCAAACAGGGTAGACGAGCAGTACTTC
CASSQANRVDEQYF
>TRBJ2-1|TRBD2|TRBV7-7|NA
TGTGCCAGCAGCCGCAATCTAGCGGCTTCCTACAATGAGCAGTTCTTC
CASSRNLAASYNEQFF
>TRBJ1-1|NA|TRBV11-2|NA
TGTGCCAGCGGTCGGGACCCAATTGAAGCTTTCTTT
CASGRDPIEAFF
>TRBJ2-7|NA|TRBV15|NA
TGTGCCACCAGCAGCGACAGAATCTCCTACGAGCAGTACTTC
CATSSDRISYEQYF